The 20 T cell receptor beta chains below all came from one sample that was sequenced in a study of T cells expressing NK-cell markers. Using the 5' RACE reads, TCRdb records one entry per CDR3 protein without DNA. Its listing shows 150,000 to 200,000 distinct CDR3 sequences. The sample comprised blood T cells: a sorted CD56 or NKG2C T cell subset, CD4+ or CD8+ T cells, or bulk PBMC T cells (not recorded which). The receptors were sampled from a man aged 18 to 69 in good health.

The rearrangement uses TRBV6-1 and TRBJ1-6; TCRdb calls TRBD1, which cannot be checked without DNA. Germline values: CDR1 MNHNS, CDR2 SASEGT. The CDR3 is 14 amino acids. The CDR3 protein is CASTGTGDNSPLHF.

The V gene is TRBV7-9, the J gene TRBJ2-3; TCRdb calls TRBD2, which cannot be checked without DNA. Germline V gene sequence: CDR1 SEHNR, CDR2 FQNEAQ (reference sequence). The CDR3 length is 14 residues. CDR3 in amino acids: CASTPLGRRDTQYF.

The chain joins TRBV28 to TRBJ1-1; TCRdb's D call, TRBD1, is unchecked because there is no DNA. The CDR3 loop spans 14 amino acids. Germline CDR1 reads MDHEN; CDR2 reads SYDVKM. CDR3 residues: CASITDRDDTEAFF.

The V and J genes are TRBV5-1 and TRBJ1-1; TCRdb reports TRBD1, a call that lacks DNA to check it against. This CDR3 is built from 14 residues. CDR1 and CDR2 from the germline V gene are SGHRS and YFSETQ. This chain's CDR3 is CASTPGGVLTEAFF.

V gene TRBV7-9 combines with J gene TRBJ2-7; no DNA is available, so the TRBD2 call from TCRdb remains unchecked. Germline CDR1 is SEHNR and CDR2 is FQNEAQ (reference sequence). The CDR3 sequence is 13 residues long. The CDR3 reads CASTSPLYHEQYF.

The chain uses TRBV5-6 and TRBJ2-3; without DNA, the TCRdb call of TRBD2 cannot be checked. The CDR3 sequence is 16 residues long. Germline V gene data show CDR1 as SGHDT and CDR2 as YYEEEE. This CDR3 reads CASSPGVAGRTDTQYF.

The genes are TRBV24-1 and TRBJ1-5; TCRdb proposes TRBD1, but this gene call is untestable without DNA. Germline V gives CDR1 KGHDR, CDR2 SFDVKD. CDR3 length: 17 residues. CDR3 loop: CATSDRDRNNSNQPQHF.

The chain links TRBV7-9 to TRBJ2-1; without DNA, the TCRdb call of TRBD1 cannot be checked. The length of the CDR3 is 19 residues. Germline values: CDR1 SEHNR, CDR2 FQNEAQ (reference sequence). This CDR3 is CASSSPARGSTLLYNEQFF.

This rearrangement joins TRBV28 to TRBJ2-1; TCRdb's assignment of TRBD2 cannot be checked, as there is no DNA. Per germline, CDR1 MDHEN and CDR2 SYDVKM. There are 14 residues in the CDR3. The CDR3 sequence: CATSGLAGYNEQFF.

The chain recombines TRBV2 with TRBJ1-3. Germline V lookup: CDR1 SNHLY, CDR2 FYNNEI. The CDR3 extends over 17 amino acids. The CDR3 region is CASSTDLQVVGRNTIYF.

V is TRBV6-5 and J is TRBJ2-6; TCRdb names TRBD1, which stays unverified in the absence of DNA. Germline V gives CDR1 MNHEY, CDR2 SVGAGI. The length of the CDR3 is 16 residues. The CDR3 reads CASSYGGAAGANVLTF.

This sequence joins TRBV12-3 or TRBV12-4 and TRBJ1-2. CDR3 length: 12 amino acids. The CDR3 spells CAIRKKTDGYTF.

The J gene is TRBJ2-3, the V gene TRBV6-5. Germline-derived CDR1 and CDR2 are MNHEY and SVGAGI. The CDR3 is 17 amino acids. This CDR3 reads CASSYSSRLAGTDTQYF.

The chain has TRBV12-3 or TRBV12-4 and TRBJ2-7; as DNA is missing, the TRBD1 call by TCRdb cannot be tested. The CDR3 length is 14 residues. This chain's CDR3 is CARRLAGGLGEQYF.

This chain uses TRBV6-1 with TRBJ2-1; TCRdb proposes TRBD1, but this gene call is untestable without DNA. The CDR3 has 15 residues. The germline gives CDR1 MNHNS, CDR2 SASEGT. CDR3 residues: CASSENQGAYNEQFF.

This rearrangement joins TRBV7-9 to TRBJ1-1. Germline V gives CDR1 SEHNR, CDR2 FQNEAQ (reference sequence). This CDR3 spans 12 amino acids. Here the CDR3 reads CASSEGGYEAFF.

V gene TRBV4-2 combines with J gene TRBJ2-1; TCRdb returns TRBD2, unconfirmable since there is no DNA. CDR3 size: 17 residues. Germline-derived CDR1 and CDR2 are LGHNA and YNFKEQ. The CDR3 reads CASSQEGPSGAYNEQFF.

The V gene is TRBV11-2, the J gene TRBJ1-3; the D call of TRBD1 rests on TCRdb alone, since no DNA is present to check it. Germline loops: CDR1 SGHAT, CDR2 FQNNGV. There are 17 residues in the CDR3. CDR3 sequence: CASSQTGTAPSGNTIYF.

The chain has TRBV7-2 and TRBJ1-3; TCRdb gives TRBD1 as the D gene, but with no DNA this cannot be confirmed. The length of the CDR3 is 19 residues. From germline, CDR1 is SGHTA and CDR2 FQGNSA. The chain's CDR3 is CASSGFQETGSSSENTIYF.

The gene calls are TRBV5-6 and TRBJ2-7. This CDR3 comprises 14 residues. CDR1 is SGHDT, CDR2 YYEEEE, per germline. This CDR3 reads CASSSLISSYEQYF. The full variable domain, rest sourced from reference TRBV5-6 and TRBJ2-7, is DAGVTQSPTHLIKTRGQQVTLRCSPKSGHDTVSWYQQALGQGPQFIFQYYEEEERQRGNFPDRFSGHQFPNYSSELNVNALLLGDSALYLCASSSLISSYEQYFGPGTRLTVT.